Included here is one T cell receptor (beta chain) sequence, with context. Its target is not known. What was sequenced were expressed TCRB transcripts, since all of the isolated RNA had been reverse transcribed. Sequencing was performed with immunoSEQ multiplex PCR; in TCRdb, only in-frame clones are kept and a portion is missing. Seen here are about 320,000 clones, around 15% observed once, and the top ten hold roughly 6.7%. This entry is derived from a study of beta chain features in type 1 diabetes. CD45RO/CCR7/CD25/CD127/CD95/CD27 separated CD4+ naive, central memory, regulatory and stem cell-like memory cells by sorting. In germline, CDR1 is SNHLY, CDR2 FYNNEI. The CDR3 consists of 22 residues. Trimming pared 4 bases from V and 0 bases from J, leaving 31 bases between. Findings and limits, study-wide: Individuals with type 1 diabetes displayed fewer insertions and more deletions at VDJ junctions.

The chain uses TRBV2 and TRBJ1-3; no definite D call. This receptor was taken from a man aged 30 to 45 in good health. The sequencing sample was made of central memory CD4+ T cells from blood. The CDR3 nucleotides read TGTGCCAGCAGTGCTTGGGCGGGCAGGAGCGTCGCCCCGACATACTCTGGAAACACCATATATTTT. As protein: CASSAWAGRSVAPTYSGNTIYF.